These T cell receptor beta chains were read from a single sample in a study of blood T cell repertoires in COVID-19. Produced via immunoSEQ multiplex PCR; TCRdb's table is partial and in-frame only. The sample records 240,000 or so clones, around four fifths being singletons. Material for sequencing was peripheral blood. The source of these receptors is a woman older than 75 with acute or convalescent COVID-19. The CDR3 runs from the conserved cysteine through the conserved F or W. Each record gives: D gene, V gene, clone size, J gene, CDR3 DNA, CDR3 protein. A D gene is named only where the DNA matches it firmly. The listing skips clone size in some rows; elsewhere it reads once, few, many or a size class.

D gene: -; V gene: TRBV2; clone size: -; J gene: TRBJ1-1; CDR3 DNA: TGTGCCAGCAGTGAACGGGACCCCTCAGGAGGGACTGAAGCTTTCTTT; CDR3 protein: CASSERDPSGGTEAFF
D gene: TRBD1; V gene: TRBV11-2; clone size: -; J gene: TRBJ2-5; CDR3 DNA: TGTGCCAGCAGCTTAACGGGACAGGCGGTAAAGACCCAGTACTTC; CDR3 protein: CASSLTGQAVKTQYF
D gene: -; V gene: TRBV30; clone size: -; J gene: TRBJ2-2; CDR3 DNA: TGTGCCTGGAGTCTCGGGGGAACCGGGGAGCTGTTTTTT; CDR3 protein: CAWSLGGTGELFF
D gene: -; V gene: TRBV14; clone size: -; J gene: TRBJ1-3; CDR3 DNA: TGTGCCAGCAGCCAAGATGTTACCGCTAACTCTGGAAACACCATATATTTT; CDR3 protein: CASSQDVTANSGNTIYF
D gene: TRBD2; V gene: TRBV25-1; clone size: -; J gene: TRBJ2-1; CDR3 DNA: TGTGCCAGCAGTGACCCAACTAGCGGTCGGGATGAGCAGTTCTTC; CDR3 protein: CASSDPTSGRDEQFF
D gene: TRBD1; V gene: TRBV27; clone size: -; J gene: TRBJ1-5; CDR3 DNA: TGTGCCAGCAGTTTATCCAACAGGGGGCAGAATCAGCCCCAGCATTTT; CDR3 protein: CASSLSNRGQNQPQHF
D gene: TRBD2; V gene: TRBV11-2; clone size: -; J gene: TRBJ2-7; CDR3 DNA: TGTGCCAGCAGCTCAGCTTACGGGGGGTCCTACGAGCAGTACTTC; CDR3 protein: CASSSAYGGSYEQYF
D gene: -; V gene: TRBV19; clone size: -; J gene: TRBJ1-5; CDR3 DNA: TGTGCCAGTCGCGGAGCGGGACATTATAGCAATCAGCCCCAGCATTTT; CDR3 protein: CASRGAGHYSNQPQHF
D gene: TRBD2; V gene: TRBV5-7; clone size: -; J gene: TRBJ2-7; CDR3 DNA: TGTGCCAGCAGTCAGCGGGGCTACGAGCAGTACTTC; CDR3 protein: CASSQRGYEQYF
D gene: -; V gene: TRBV27; clone size: few; J gene: TRBJ2-5; CDR3 DNA: TGTGCCAGCAGTTTTCAGGGGCCTCAAGAGACCCAGTACTTC; CDR3 protein: CASSFQGPQETQYF
D gene: -; V gene: TRBV6-1; clone size: -; J gene: TRBJ1-5; CDR3 DNA: TGTGCCAGCAGTGAAGTCCAGGGCAATCAGCCCCAGCATTTT; CDR3 protein: CASSEVQGNQPQHF
D gene: TRBD1; V gene: TRBV9; clone size: -; J gene: TRBJ1-3; CDR3 DNA: TGTGCCAGCAGCACCAGAACAGGGGGCGGAGGAAACACCATATATTTT; CDR3 protein: CASSTRTGGGGNTIYF
D gene: -; V gene: TRBV5-5; clone size: -; J gene: TRBJ2-7; CDR3 DNA: TGTGCCAGCAGCTTGGGGGTATGGGGGGATGCTTACGAGCAGTACTTC; CDR3 protein: CASSLGVWGDAYEQYF
D gene: TRBD2; V gene: TRBV19; clone size: -; J gene: TRBJ2-5; CDR3 DNA: TGTGCCAGTAGCAGTTTAGCGGGGGGCCTAGGGGAGACCCAGTACTTC; CDR3 protein: CASSSLAGGLGETQYF
D gene: TRBD1; V gene: TRBV18; clone size: -; J gene: TRBJ1-5; CDR3 DNA: TGTGCCAGCTCCGACGACAGGGGAAATCAGCCCCAGCATTTT; CDR3 protein: CASSDDRGNQPQHF
D gene: -; V gene: TRBV10-3; clone size: -; J gene: TRBJ2-1; CDR3 DNA: TGTGCCATCGGGGGGAGTCGGGATGAGCAGTTCTTC; CDR3 protein: CAIGGSRDEQFF
D gene: -; V gene: TRBV7-3; clone size: many; J gene: TRBJ2-7; CDR3 DNA: TGTGCCAGCAGCATAGGGGGGGGCCCCTACGAGCAGTACTTC; CDR3 protein: CASSIGGGPYEQYF
D gene: -; V gene: TRBV7-9; clone size: -; J gene: TRBJ1-1; CDR3 DNA: TGTGCCAGCAGCTTTCAGGTGGGCAGAGGGTATGTTGAAGCTTTCTTT; CDR3 protein: CASSFQVGRGYVEAFF
D gene: -; V gene: TRBV4-2; clone size: few; J gene: TRBJ2-1; CDR3 DNA: TGTGCCAGCAGCCAAGATTTGGCTAGCAGACCCTACAATGAGCAGTTCTTC; CDR3 protein: CASSQDLASRPYNEQFF
D gene: -; V gene: TRBV15; clone size: -; J gene: TRBJ2-2; CDR3 DNA: TGTGCCACCAGCAGAGACAGGGCCACCGGGGAGCTGTTTTTT; CDR3 protein: CATSRDRATGELFF
D gene: TRBD1; V gene: TRBV3-1/TRBV3-2; clone size: -; J gene: TRBJ1-5; CDR3 DNA: TGTGCCAGCAGCCAGGACAGGGGCAATCAGCCCCAGCATTTT; CDR3 protein: CASSQDRGNQPQHF
D gene: TRBD2; V gene: TRBV7-2; clone size: -; J gene: TRBJ2-1; CDR3 DNA: TGTGCCAGCAGCTTCTCTAGCGGGGGGGCCTATGAGCAGTTCTTC; CDR3 protein: CASSFSSGGAYEQFF
D gene: TRBD1; V gene: TRBV10-3; clone size: -; J gene: TRBJ2-5; CDR3 DNA: TGTGCCATCAGTACCACAGGGGTTACAGAGACCCAGTACTTC; CDR3 protein: CAISTTGVTETQYF
D gene: -; V gene: TRBV6-2/TRBV6-3; clone size: few; J gene: TRBJ1-5; CDR3 DNA: TGTGCCAGCAGTTCGACTTCGGTTGGCCGCGCCTTAAATCAGCCCCAGCATTTT; CDR3 protein: CASSSTSVGRALNQPQHF
D gene: -; V gene: TRBV7-3; clone size: -; J gene: TRBJ2-2; CDR3 DNA: TGTGCCAGCAGCTTAACGACAGGGAACACCGGGGAGCTGTTTTTT; CDR3 protein: CASSLTTGNTGELFF
D gene: -; V gene: TRBV2; clone size: -; J gene: TRBJ1-1; CDR3 DNA: TGTGCCAGCAGCAATGAGGGTAGCACTGAAGCTTTCTTT; CDR3 protein: CASSNEGSTEAFF
D gene: TRBD1; V gene: TRBV19; clone size: -; J gene: TRBJ2-3; CDR3 DNA: TGTGCCAGTCGCGACCCGGGACAGGGGGCGGCAGATACGCAGTATTTT; CDR3 protein: CASRDPGQGAADTQYF
D gene: TRBD1; V gene: TRBV2; clone size: once; J gene: TRBJ2-3; CDR3 DNA: TGTGCCAGCAGCCCAGACAGGGGATACACAGATACGCAGTATTTT; CDR3 protein: CASSPDRGYTDTQYF
D gene: -; V gene: TRBV5-4; clone size: -; J gene: TRBJ1-4; CDR3 DNA: TGTGCCAGCAGCTTGAGTCAGTTTAATGAAAAACTGTTTTTT; CDR3 protein: CASSLSQFNEKLFF
D gene: TRBD1; V gene: TRBV6-5; clone size: -; J gene: TRBJ2-1; CDR3 DNA: TGTGCCAGCAGCAAATATAGGGACAGTTACAATGAGCAGTTCTTC; CDR3 protein: CASSKYRDSYNEQFF
D gene: -; V gene: TRBV29-1; clone size: -; J gene: TRBJ2-3; CDR3 DNA: TGCAGCGTGATGGGGGGAGCCACAGATACGCAGTATTTT; CDR3 protein: CSVMGGATDTQYF
D gene: TRBD2; V gene: TRBV11-2; clone size: -; J gene: TRBJ2-7; CDR3 DNA: TGTGCCAGCAGCTTTGTACGGGGGGGCCACTACGAGCAGTACTTC; CDR3 protein: CASSFVRGGHYEQYF
D gene: TRBD1; V gene: TRBV28; clone size: -; J gene: TRBJ2-7; CDR3 DNA: TGTGCCAGCACCCGTTCTCGACCGGGACAGGGGTCCTACGAGCAGTACTTC; CDR3 protein: CASTRSRPGQGSYEQYF
D gene: -; V gene: TRBV5-6; clone size: -; J gene: TRBJ1-5; CDR3 DNA: TGTGCCAGCAGCCTCTACCAGGCAGGGATCAATCAGCCCCAGCATTTT; CDR3 protein: CASSLYQAGINQPQHF
D gene: TRBD2; V gene: TRBV19; clone size: -; J gene: TRBJ2-1; CDR3 DNA: TGTGCCAGTAGTGGGACTAGCGGTCAAACTAGAGAGCAGTTCTTC; CDR3 protein: CASSGTSGQTREQFF
D gene: TRBD1; V gene: TRBV7-9; clone size: -; J gene: TRBJ1-2; CDR3 DNA: TGTGCCAGCAACCTACCGCCAGGACAGGGAAACTATGGCTACACCTTC; CDR3 protein: CASNLPPGQGNYGYTF
D gene: TRBD1; V gene: TRBV19; clone size: few; J gene: TRBJ1-2; CDR3 DNA: TGTGCCAGTAGTACGACAGGGGGTATTGGCTATGGCTACACCTTC; CDR3 protein: CASSTTGGIGYGYTF
D gene: -; V gene: TRBV27; clone size: -; J gene: TRBJ2-7; CDR3 DNA: TGTGCCAGCAGTTTCTGGACAAACATCTACGAGCAGTACTTC; CDR3 protein: CASSFWTNIYEQYF
D gene: TRBD2; V gene: TRBV6-5; clone size: -; J gene: TRBJ2-1; CDR3 DNA: TGTGCCAGCAGTAGAGCGGGAGCGAAATACAATGAGCAGTTCTTC; CDR3 protein: CASSRAGAKYNEQFF
D gene: TRBD2; V gene: TRBV5-4; clone size: once; J gene: TRBJ2-7; CDR3 DNA: TGTGCCAGCAGCTTGACTAGCGGGGGAACCTCCTCCTACGAGCAGTACTTC; CDR3 protein: CASSLTSGGTSSYEQYF
D gene: TRBD2; V gene: TRBV7-3; clone size: -; J gene: TRBJ2-2; CDR3 DNA: TGTGCCAGTTCTAGCGGGGGGGCGTCCGGGGAGCTGTTTTTT; CDR3 protein: CASSSGGASGELFF
D gene: -; V gene: TRBV28; clone size: -; J gene: TRBJ1-2; CDR3 DNA: TGTGCCAGCAGTGCCCACCTCAAGGACAGTCTTAGTGGCTATGGCTACACCTTC; CDR3 protein: CASSAHLKDSLSGYGYTF
D gene: -; V gene: TRBV6-5; clone size: -; J gene: TRBJ1-2; CDR3 DNA: TGTGCCAGCAGTTCAGGGGAGAGATGGTATGGCTACACCTTC; CDR3 protein: CASSSGERWYGYTF
D gene: -; V gene: TRBV7-2; clone size: -; J gene: TRBJ2-7; CDR3 DNA: TGTGCCAGCAGCAAAGACAGGAAATACGAGCAGTACTTC; CDR3 protein: CASSKDRKYEQYF
D gene: TRBD1; V gene: TRBV7-2; clone size: once; J gene: TRBJ1-6; CDR3 DNA: TGTGCCAGCAGCTTAGCGCAGGGGGCTCATTCACCCCTCCACTTT; CDR3 protein: CASSLAQGAHSPLHF
D gene: -; V gene: TRBV11-1; clone size: few; J gene: TRBJ1-1; CDR3 DNA: TGTGCCAGCAGCTTTACAGGGCCACGCACTGAAGCTTTCTTT; CDR3 protein: CASSFTGPRTEAFF
D gene: -; V gene: TRBV19; clone size: -; J gene: TRBJ2-1; CDR3 DNA: TGTGCCAGTTCCGCCAGGGGCTCCTACAATGAGCAGTTCTTC; CDR3 protein: CASSARGSYNEQFF
D gene: TRBD1; V gene: TRBV30; clone size: -; J gene: TRBJ1-2; CDR3 DNA: TGTGCCTGGGGGACAGCTGGCTACACCTTC; CDR3 protein: CAWGTAGYTF
D gene: -; V gene: TRBV4-2; clone size: -; J gene: TRBJ2-3; CDR3 DNA: TGTGCCAGCAGCTCTAGCGTGAGGGACACAGATACGCAGTATTTT; CDR3 protein: CASSSSVRDTDTQYF